The source of this T cell receptor beta chain is a study of blood T cell repertoires in COVID-19. In germline, CDR1 is SGHAT, CDR2 FQNNGV. V was trimmed by 2 bases and J by 5 bases, leaving 17 bases between them. The CDR3 has 16 residues. The protocol was immunoSEQ multiplex PCR, while the TCRdb copy is restricted to in-frame clones and leaves out a portion. The sample lists about 330,000 clones; approximately 88% were seen once. The chain combines TRBV11-2 with TRBJ2-3; possibly TRBD1 for D (7 bases). The sequence derives from a man in his thirties or forties who had recovered from COVID-19. Sequencing input: PBMCs or T cells enriched from blood (not recorded which). CDR3 nucleotides: TGTGCCAGCAGCTTAAAGATGCAGGGGGGAGGAGATACGCAGTATTTT. Residues: CASSLKMQGGGDTQYF.